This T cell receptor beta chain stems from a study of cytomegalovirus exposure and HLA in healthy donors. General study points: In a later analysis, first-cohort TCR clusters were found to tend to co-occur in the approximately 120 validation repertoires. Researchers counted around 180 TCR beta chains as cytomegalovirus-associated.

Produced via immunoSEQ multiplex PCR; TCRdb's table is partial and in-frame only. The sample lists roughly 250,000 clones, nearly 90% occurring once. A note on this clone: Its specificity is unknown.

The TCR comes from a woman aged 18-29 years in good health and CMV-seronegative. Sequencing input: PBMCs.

The CDR3 region is CASSPPTTQRGYGYTF. In nucleotides, the CDR3 is TGTGCCAGCTCACCACCTACGACACAACGGGGCTATGGCTACACCTTC. The chain carries TRBV18 and TRBJ1-2; D remains ambiguous. Germline V gene lookup returns CDR1 KGHSH and CDR2 LQKENI. V was trimmed by 0 bases and J by 4 bases, leaving 15 bases between them. CDR3 size: 16 residues.